Each of the 4 T cell receptor beta chains below was sequenced from the same sample in a study of shared clonotypes between healthy human individuals. Assay: immunoSEQ multiplex PCR; the TCRdb copy retains only in-frame clones and omits some. Of about 380,000 clones in the sample, about 96% were seen once. The material sequenced was memory CD8+ T cells sorted from blood. As to subset: CD45RO+ cells pooled with CCR7-negative TemRA cells. The receptor source for this set is a man between 25 and 39 years old in good health.

The chain recombines TRBV10-2 with TRBJ2-5, with D hard to call. CDR3 length: 12 amino acids. CDR1 and CDR2 from the germline V gene are WSHSY and SAAADI. The ends were cut back, 0 bases at V and 4 bases at J, with 3 bases in the middle. CDR3 loop: CASSESTETQYF. The DNA of the CDR3 is TGCGCCAGCAGTGAGTCGACAGAGACCCAGTACTTC.

V gene TRBV2 combines with J gene TRBJ2-2; a weak D match, TRBD1 (6 bases). The CDR3 spans 16 residues. Between the trimmed V and J ends, which lost 6 bases and 3 bases, there was a span of 17 bases. Per germline, CDR1 SNHLY and CDR2 FYNNEI. The CDR3 sequence: CASSESHPGDTGELFF. CDR3 coding DNA: TGTGCCAGCAGCGAAAGCCACCCAGGGGACACCGGGGAGCTGTTTTTT.

The chain recombines TRBV14 with TRBJ2-1; D not certain. Trimming took 4 bases from V and 12 from J, leaving 16 bases between them. This CDR3 is 13 amino acids long. CDR1 SGHDN and CDR2 FVKESK come from the germline V gene. CDR3 DNA sequence: TGTGCCAGCAGCCCGGACCTTTACAGCTGGCAGTTCTTC. This codes for CASSPDLYSWQFF.

V gene TRBV7-3 combines with J gene TRBJ2-1, with TRBD2 matching 7 bases. The CDR3 sequence is 17 residues long. V trimming: 2 bases; J trimming: 3 bases; junction bases outside the gene matches: 10. Germline CDR1 reads SGHTA; CDR2 reads FQGTGA. CDR3 protein: CASSLGVGGSVYNEQFF. The DNA of the CDR3 is TGTGCCAGCAGCTTAGGGGTCGGCGGGAGCGTCTACAATGAGCAGTTCTTC.